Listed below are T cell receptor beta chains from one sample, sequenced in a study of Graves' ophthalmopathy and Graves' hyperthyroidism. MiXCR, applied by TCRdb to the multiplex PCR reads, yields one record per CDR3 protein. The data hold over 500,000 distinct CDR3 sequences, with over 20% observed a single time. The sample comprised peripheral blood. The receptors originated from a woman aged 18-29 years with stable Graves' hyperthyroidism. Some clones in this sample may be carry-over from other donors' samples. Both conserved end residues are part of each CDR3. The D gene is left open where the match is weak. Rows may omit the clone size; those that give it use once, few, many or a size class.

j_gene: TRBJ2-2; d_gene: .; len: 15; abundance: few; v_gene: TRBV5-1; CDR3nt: TGCGCCAGCAGCTTGCAGTCAGGGAGCACCGGGGAGCTGTTTTTT; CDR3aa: CASSLQSGSTGELFF
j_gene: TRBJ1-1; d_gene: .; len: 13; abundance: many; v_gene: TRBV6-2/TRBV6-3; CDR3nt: TGTGCCAGCAGTCCCCTTGGGTACACTGAAGCTTTCTTT; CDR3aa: CASSPLGYTEAFF
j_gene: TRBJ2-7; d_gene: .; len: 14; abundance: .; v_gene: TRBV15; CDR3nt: TGTGCCACCAGCAGAGATCATTCAAGGAAGGAGCAGTACTTC; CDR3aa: CATSRDHSRKEQYF
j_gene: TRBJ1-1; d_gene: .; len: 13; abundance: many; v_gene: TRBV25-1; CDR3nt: TGTGCCAGCAGTGATCCAGGGTACACTGAAGCTTTCTTT; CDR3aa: CASSDPGYTEAFF
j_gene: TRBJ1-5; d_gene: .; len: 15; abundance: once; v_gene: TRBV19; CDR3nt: TGTGCCAGTAGTGTCGCCAACAGGGTAGATCAGCCCCAGCATTTT; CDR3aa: CASSVANRVDQPQHF
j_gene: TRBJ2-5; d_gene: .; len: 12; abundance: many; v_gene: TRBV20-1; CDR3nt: TGCAGTGCTAGATCGGACCAAGAGACCCAGTACTTC; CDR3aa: CSARSDQETQYF
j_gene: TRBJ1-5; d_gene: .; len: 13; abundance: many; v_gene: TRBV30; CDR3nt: TGTGCCTGGAGTGGGACAACGGGGCAGCCCCAGCATTTT; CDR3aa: CAWSGTTGQPQHF
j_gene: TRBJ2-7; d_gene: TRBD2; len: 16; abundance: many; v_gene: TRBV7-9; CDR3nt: TGTGCCAGCAGAGCCGGGGGGGCGCAGTCCTCCTACGAGCAGTACTTC; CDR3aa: CASRAGGAQSSYEQYF
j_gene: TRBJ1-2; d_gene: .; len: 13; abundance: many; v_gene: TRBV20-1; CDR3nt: TGCAGTGCTGGGGAAGGGCAAACGACCGGCTACACCTTC; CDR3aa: CSAGEGQTTGYTF
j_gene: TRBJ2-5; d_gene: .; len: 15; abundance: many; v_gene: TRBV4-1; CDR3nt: TGCGCCAGCAGCCAGCTTAGGATGTACCAAGAGACCCAGTACTTC; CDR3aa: CASSQLRMYQETQYF
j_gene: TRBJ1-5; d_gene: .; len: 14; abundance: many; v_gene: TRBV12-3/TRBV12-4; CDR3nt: TGTGCCAGCAGCTTAGCAGGGCCCAATCAGCCCCAGCATTTT; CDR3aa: CASSLAGPNQPQHF
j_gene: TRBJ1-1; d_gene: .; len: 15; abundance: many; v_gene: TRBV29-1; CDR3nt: TGCAGCGTTGATACCTACAGGGCAGAGAACACTGAAGCTTTCTTT; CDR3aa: CSVDTYRAENTEAFF
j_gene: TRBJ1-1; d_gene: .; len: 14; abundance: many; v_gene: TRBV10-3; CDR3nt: TGTGCCATCAGTGAGTCCCCGGGGAACACTGAAGCTTTCTTT; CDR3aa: CAISESPGNTEAFF
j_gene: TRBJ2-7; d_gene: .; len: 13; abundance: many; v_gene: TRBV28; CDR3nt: TGTGCCAGCAGCCCCACAGGGTTCCACGAGCAGTACTTC; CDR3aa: CASSPTGFHEQYF
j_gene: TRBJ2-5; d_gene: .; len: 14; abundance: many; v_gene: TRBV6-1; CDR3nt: TGTGCCAGCGCAGAAAGGCGGCCACAAGAGACCCAGTACTTC; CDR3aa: CASAERRPQETQYF
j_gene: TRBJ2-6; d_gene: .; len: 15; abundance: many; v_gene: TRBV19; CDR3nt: TGTGCCACCCTTCGAGGGGGATCTGGGGCCAACGTCCTGACTTTC; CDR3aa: CATLRGGSGANVLTF
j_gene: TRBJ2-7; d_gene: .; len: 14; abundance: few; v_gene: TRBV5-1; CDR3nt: TGCGCCAGCAGCCAGGTGGGGGGTGACTACGAGCAGTACTTC; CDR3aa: CASSQVGGDYEQYF
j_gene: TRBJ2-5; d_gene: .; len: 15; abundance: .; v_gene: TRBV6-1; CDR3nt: TGTGCCAGCAGACGTACAGGGTCTGGGGAGGAGACCCAGTACTTC; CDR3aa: CASRRTGSGEETQYF
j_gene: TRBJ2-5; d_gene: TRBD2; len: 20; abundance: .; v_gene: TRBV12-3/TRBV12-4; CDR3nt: TGTGCCAGCAGTTTGGGGCCCGAAGAGCGGGGGGGCTCTCTCCAAGAGACCCAGTACTTC; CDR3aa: CASSLGPEERGGSLQETQYF
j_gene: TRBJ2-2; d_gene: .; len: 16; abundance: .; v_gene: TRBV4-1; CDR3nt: TGCGCCAGCAGCCCGCAGGCGGGCGCGAACACCGGGGAGCTGTTTTTT; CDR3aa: CASSPQAGANTGELFF
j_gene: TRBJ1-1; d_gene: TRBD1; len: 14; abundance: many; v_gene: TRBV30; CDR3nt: TGTGCCTGGCACAGGGGGCACCCGAACACTGAAGCTTTCTTT; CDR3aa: CAWHRGHPNTEAFF
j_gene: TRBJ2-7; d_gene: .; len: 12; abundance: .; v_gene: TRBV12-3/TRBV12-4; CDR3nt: TGTGCCAGCAGCATAACTTCCTACGAGCAGTACTTC; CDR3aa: CASSITSYEQYF
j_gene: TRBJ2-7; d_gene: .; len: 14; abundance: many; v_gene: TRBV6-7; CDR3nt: TGTGCCAGCAAAACAGGGCTCCCAGATTACGAGCAGTACTTC; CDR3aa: CASKTGLPDYEQYF
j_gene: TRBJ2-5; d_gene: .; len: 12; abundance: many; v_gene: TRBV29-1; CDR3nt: TGCAGCGTTGAGGGCCAACAAGAGACCCAGTACTTC; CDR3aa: CSVEGQQETQYF
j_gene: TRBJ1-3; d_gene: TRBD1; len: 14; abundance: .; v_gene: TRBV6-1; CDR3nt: TGTGCCAGCAGACTAGGGGGCTCCGGAAACACCATATATTTT; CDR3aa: CASRLGGSGNTIYF
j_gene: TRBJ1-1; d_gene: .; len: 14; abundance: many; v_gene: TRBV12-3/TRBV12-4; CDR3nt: TGTGCCAGCAGTTTCGGGTTCATGAACACTGAAGCTTTCTTT; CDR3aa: CASSFGFMNTEAFF
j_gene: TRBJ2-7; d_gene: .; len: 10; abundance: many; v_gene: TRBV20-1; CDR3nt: TGCAGTGCTAGACTCCACCAGCAGTACTTC; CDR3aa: CSARLHQQYF
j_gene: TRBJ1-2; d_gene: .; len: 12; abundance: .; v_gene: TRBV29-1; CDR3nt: TGCAGCGTTACTCGGGGAGGGGACGGCTACACCTTC; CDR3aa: CSVTRGGDGYTF
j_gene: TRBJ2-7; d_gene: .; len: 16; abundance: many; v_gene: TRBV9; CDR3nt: TGTGCCAGCAGCGTAGAAGAAGCGCCGAACTCCTACGAGCAGTACTTC; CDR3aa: CASSVEEAPNSYEQYF
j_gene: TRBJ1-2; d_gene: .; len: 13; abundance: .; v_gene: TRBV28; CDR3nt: TGTGCCAGCAGCCGAGCCTCAGGCCATGGCTACACCTTC; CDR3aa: CASSRASGHGYTF
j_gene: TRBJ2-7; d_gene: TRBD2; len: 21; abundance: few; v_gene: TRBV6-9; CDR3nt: TGTGCCAGCAGTTATTCCGGGAGGGGCGTAAACAAGGGGAGGATCTCCTACGAGCAGTACTTC; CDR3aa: CASSYSGRGVNKGRISYEQYF